This T cell receptor beta chain is from a study of CD8 T cells in Susac syndrome. An amount of RNA that ranged from roughly 0.5 to 1 ug was reverse transcribed with random hexamers. Amplification of TCR beta CDR3 across 54 Vbeta and 13 Jbeta was performed with immunoSEQ multiplex PCR. TCRdb reprocessed the immunoSEQ multiplex PCR reads via MiXCR and lists one record per CDR3 protein. The sample lists about 150,000 distinct CDR3 sequences, roughly 95% seen once, with 0.15% in the top ten. The T cells that were sequenced for TCR beta were CD8+ and CD4+ cells from blood. V was trimmed by 7 bases and J by 7 bases, leaving 13 bases between them. Germline V gene sequence: CDR1 MNHEY, CDR2 SVGAGI. The CDR3 extends over 12 amino acids.

The chain couples TRBV6-5 to TRBJ1-2, with a weak D call TRBD1 (5 bases). Sequenced material: CD8+ T cells from PBMCs. This sequence originates from a human donor with multiple sclerosis. The CDR3 nucleotides are TGTGCCAGCATGTTCGGGACGGGTGGCTACACCTTC. This gives the protein CASMFGTGGYTF.